This T cell receptor beta chain was captured in a study of T cell changes during pregnancy in multiple sclerosis. Profiled with immunoSEQ multiplex PCR; TCRdb holds only in-frame clones, not every one. This table has about 76,000 clones, 80% to 95% appearing once. CDR1 MNHNS and CDR2 SASEGT come from the germline V gene. The length of the CDR3 is 13 residues. V lost 8 bases, J lost 8 bases, and 15 bases lay in between. This clonotype originated in a female donor in good health, enrolled as a control in a pregnancy study. Specimen: peripheral blood, collected in the first trimester of pregnancy. The chain employs TRBV6-1 and TRBJ1-4; D is possibly TRBD1 (6 bases). CDR3 protein: CASAGQLREKLFF. CDR3 bases: TGTGCCAGCGCAGGACAGTTGCGGGAAAAACTGTTTTTT.